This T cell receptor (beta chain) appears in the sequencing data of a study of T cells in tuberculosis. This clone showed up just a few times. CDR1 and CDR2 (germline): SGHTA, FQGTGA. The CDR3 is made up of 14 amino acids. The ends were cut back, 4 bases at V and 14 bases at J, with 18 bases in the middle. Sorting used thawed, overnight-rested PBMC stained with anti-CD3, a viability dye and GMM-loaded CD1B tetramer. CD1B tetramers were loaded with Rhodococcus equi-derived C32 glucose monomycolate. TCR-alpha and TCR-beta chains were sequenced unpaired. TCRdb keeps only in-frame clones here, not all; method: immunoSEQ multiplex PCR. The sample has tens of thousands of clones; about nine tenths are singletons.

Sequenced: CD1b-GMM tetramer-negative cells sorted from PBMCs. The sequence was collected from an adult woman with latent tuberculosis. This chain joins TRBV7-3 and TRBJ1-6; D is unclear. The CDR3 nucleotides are TGTGCCAGCAGCTCGACTGGGTCTCGAAGTACCCTCCACTTT. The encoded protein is CASSSTGSRSTLHF.